The T cell receptor beta chain under discussion was sequenced for a study of blood T cell repertoires in COVID-19. The overall study: Acute and convalescent COVID-19 specimens originated in the United States, Italy and Spain. Sample material is recorded as cDNA or gDNA derived from T cells, B-cell-depleted T cells, or PBMCs.

Enrolled during active infection, Seattle patients were then followed longitudinally. Under the authors' procedure: Reference gene primers were amplified, and this amplification served to estimate nucleated cell counts. TCRdb's copy holds only in-frame clones and misses some; the assay was immunoSEQ multiplex PCR. V and J calls and clone size are copied from that table; D and trimming were computed from the DNA. The sample lists approximately 50,000 clones; 75% to 90% were seen once. V trimming: 4 bases; J trimming: 8 bases; junction bases outside the gene matches: 10. Germline CDR1 SGHVS, CDR2 FQNEAQ. CDR3 length equals 15 residues.

This sequence joins TRBV7-8 and TRBJ2-1; TRBD2 agrees at 8 bases. The sample comprised peripheral blood. This receptor was obtained from a man aged 55 to 70 with COVID-19, enrolled during active disease. CDR3 nucleotides: TGTGCCAGCAGCTCAAGGCGGGGGGCTACTGATGAGCAGTTCTTC. Its protein product is CASSSRRGATDEQFF.